These T cell receptor beta chains were read from a single sample in a study of T cell responses to AZD1222 COVID-19 vaccine. Sequenced by immunoSEQ multiplex PCR; TCRdb stores in-frame clones only, minus some. This table has 100,000 to 150,000 clones, roughly 88% appearing once. Specimen: peripheral blood, collected on day 0 of MenACWY control vaccination. The receptors here all came from an adult in good health. CDR3s include the opening cysteine and the closing phenylalanine or tryptophan. A D gene is named only where the DNA matches it firmly. Clone size is not always given. Where it is, it says once, few, many or a class for expanded clones.

-,TRBJ1-1,-,TRBV21-1,CASSNRGLWTEAFF,TGTGCCAGCAGCAACAGGGGGTTGTGGACTGAAGCTTTCTTT
-,TRBJ1-1,-,TRBV3-1/TRBV3-2,CASSQDYGPFDTEAFF,TGTGCCAGCAGCCAAGATTACGGCCCTTTTGACACTGAAGCTTTCTTT
TRBD1,TRBJ2-1,-,TRBV27,CASSQSGQGAYNEQFF,TGTGCCAGCAGTCAATCGGGACAGGGGGCCTACAATGAGCAGTTCTTC
-,TRBJ2-5,few,TRBV24-1,CATARGAGWETQYF,TGTGCCACCGCCAGGGGAGCAGGGTGGGAGACCCAGTACTTC
-,TRBJ2-3,-,TRBV7-9,CASSSRGGGGLTDTQYF,TGTGCCAGCAGCTCCCGTGGGGGCGGGGGCCTCACAGATACGCAGTATTTT
-,TRBJ1-6,-,TRBV3-1/TRBV3-2,CASSQDTVPLDNSPLHF,TGTGCCAGCAGCCAAGATACGGTTCCCCTGGATAATTCACCCCTCCACTTT
-,TRBJ1-6,-,TRBV10-3,CAISESADSPLHF,TGTGCCATCAGTGAGTCAGCCGATTCACCCCTCCACTTT
TRBD1,TRBJ2-7,-,TRBV5-1,CASKGQGEALSSYEQYF,TGCGCCAGCAAAGGACAGGGGGAGGCCCTAAGCTCCTACGAGCAGTACTTC
TRBD1,TRBJ2-3,-,TRBV6-1,CASSEGETGPDTQYF,TGTGCCAGCAGTGAAGGGGAGACAGGGCCAGATACGCAGTATTTT
TRBD2,TRBJ2-2,once,TRBV3-1/TRBV3-2,CASRGLAGRTGELFF,TGTGCCAGCAGGGGACTAGCGGGCCGCACCGGGGAGCTGTTTTTT
-,TRBJ2-2,few,TRBV4-1,CASSQEAGLNTGELFF,TGCGCCAGCAGCCAAGAAGCAGGGCTGAACACCGGGGAGCTGTTTTTT
-,TRBJ2-3,-,TRBV27,CASSLRAHTDTQYF,TGTGCCAGCAGTTTAAGGGCCCACACAGATACGCAGTATTTT
-,TRBJ1-2,-,TRBV6-2/TRBV6-3,CASSQTVNYGYTF,TGTGCCAGCAGCCAGACAGTTAACTATGGCTACACCTTC
-,TRBJ2-1,-,TRBV11-2,CASSLGTGAYNEQFF,TGTGCCAGCAGCTTAGGTACAGGCGCCTACAATGAGCAGTTCTTC
-,TRBJ1-3,-,TRBV7-8,CASSPPKSNSGNTIYF,TGTGCCAGCAGCCCCCCCAAGTCTAACTCTGGAAACACCATATATTTT
-,TRBJ1-1,-,TRBV28,CASSRMGRAFF,TGTGCCAGCAGTCGTATGGGGCGGGCTTTCTTT
-,TRBJ1-2,once,TRBV28,CASSERGWNYGYTF,TGTGCCAGCAGTGAGAGGGGTTGGAACTATGGCTACACCTTC
-,TRBJ2-7,-,TRBV19,CASSIIRASEQYF,TGTGCCAGTAGTATTATCAGGGCCAGCGAGCAGTACTTC
TRBD2,TRBJ2-5,-,TRBV6-4,CASSDSPGGRPETQYF,TGTGCCAGCAGTGACTCTCCGGGGGGTCGGCCGGAGACCCAGTACTTC
-,TRBJ2-1,-,TRBV7-9,CASSLEDGYNEQFF,TGTGCCAGCAGCTTAGAGGACGGCTACAATGAGCAGTTCTTC
TRBD1,TRBJ1-4,-,TRBV6-5,CASSSQGAANEKLFF,TGTGCCAGCAGTTCACAGGGGGCGGCTAATGAAAAACTGTTTTTT
-,TRBJ1-2,-,TRBV27,CASSLFARTVEDHGYTF,TGTGCCAGCAGTTTATTTGCCCGGACAGTAGAGGACCATGGCTACACCTTC